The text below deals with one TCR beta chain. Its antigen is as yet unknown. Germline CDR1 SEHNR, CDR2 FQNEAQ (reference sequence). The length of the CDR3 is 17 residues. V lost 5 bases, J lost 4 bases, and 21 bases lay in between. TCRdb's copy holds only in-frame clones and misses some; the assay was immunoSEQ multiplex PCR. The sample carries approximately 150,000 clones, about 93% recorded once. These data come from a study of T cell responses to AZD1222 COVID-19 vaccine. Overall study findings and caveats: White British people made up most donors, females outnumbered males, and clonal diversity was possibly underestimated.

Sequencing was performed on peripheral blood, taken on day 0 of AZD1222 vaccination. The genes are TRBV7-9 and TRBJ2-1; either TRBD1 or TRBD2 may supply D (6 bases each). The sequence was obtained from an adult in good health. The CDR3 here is CASSPPGAAPGYNEQFF. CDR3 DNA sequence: TGTGCCAGCAGCCCCCCGGGGGCGGCCCCAGGGTACAATGAGCAGTTCTTC.